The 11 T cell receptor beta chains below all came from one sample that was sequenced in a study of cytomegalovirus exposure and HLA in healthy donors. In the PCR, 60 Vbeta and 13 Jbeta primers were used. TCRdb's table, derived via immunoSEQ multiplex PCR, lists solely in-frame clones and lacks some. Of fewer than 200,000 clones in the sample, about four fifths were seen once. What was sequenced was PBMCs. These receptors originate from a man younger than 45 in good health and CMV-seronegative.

In DNA, the CDR3 is TGTGCCAGTAGTAGCAATACAGGGGGCTACGAGCAGTACTTC. Translated: CASSSNTGGYEQYF. This chain connects TRBV19 to TRBJ2-7; 8 positions agree with TRBD1. The CDR3 has 14 residues. CDR1 is LNHDA, CDR2 SQIVND, per germline (reference sequence). The J segment lost 3 bases and the V segment lost 4 bases, leaving 5 bases of the junction unmatched.

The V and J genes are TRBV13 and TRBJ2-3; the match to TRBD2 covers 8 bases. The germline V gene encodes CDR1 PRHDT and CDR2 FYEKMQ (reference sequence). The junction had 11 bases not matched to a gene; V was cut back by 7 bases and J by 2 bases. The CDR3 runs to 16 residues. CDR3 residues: CASTVASGGYTDTQYF. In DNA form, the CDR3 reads TGTGCCAGCACGGTGGCCAGCGGGGGCTACACAGATACGCAGTATTTT.

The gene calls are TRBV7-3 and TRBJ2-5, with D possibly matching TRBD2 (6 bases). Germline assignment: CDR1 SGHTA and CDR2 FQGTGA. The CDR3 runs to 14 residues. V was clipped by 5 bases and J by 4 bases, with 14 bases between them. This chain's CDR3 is CASSTQSGGETQYF. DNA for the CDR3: TGTGCCAGCAGCACCCAGTCCGGGGGAGAGACCCAGTACTTC.

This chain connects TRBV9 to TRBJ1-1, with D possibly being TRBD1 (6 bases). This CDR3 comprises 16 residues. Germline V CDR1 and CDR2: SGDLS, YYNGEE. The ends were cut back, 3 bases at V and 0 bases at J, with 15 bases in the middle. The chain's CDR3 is CASSALAQGLNTEAFF. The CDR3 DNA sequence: TGTGCCAGCAGCGCCCTAGCCCAGGGGTTGAACACTGAAGCTTTCTTT.

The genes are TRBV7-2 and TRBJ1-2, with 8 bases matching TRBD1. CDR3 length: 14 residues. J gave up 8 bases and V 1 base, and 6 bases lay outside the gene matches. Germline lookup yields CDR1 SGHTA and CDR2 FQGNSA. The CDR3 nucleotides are TGTGCCAGCAGCTTAGAAACAGGGGGTAGGGGCTACACCTTC. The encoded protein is CASSLETGGRGYTF.

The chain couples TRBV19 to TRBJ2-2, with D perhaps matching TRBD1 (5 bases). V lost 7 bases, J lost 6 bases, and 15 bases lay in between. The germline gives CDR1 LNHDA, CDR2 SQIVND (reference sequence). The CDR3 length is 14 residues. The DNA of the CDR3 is TGTGCCAGTATTCTAAGCCAGGGTCCCGGGGAGCTGTTTTTT. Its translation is CASILSQGPGELFF. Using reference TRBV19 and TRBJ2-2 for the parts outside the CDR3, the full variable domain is DGGITQSPKYLFRKEGQNVTLSCEQNLNHDAMYWYRQDPGQGLRLIYYSQIVNDFQKGDIAEGYSVSREKKESFPLTVTSAQKNPTAFYLCASILSQGPGELFFGEGSRLTVL.

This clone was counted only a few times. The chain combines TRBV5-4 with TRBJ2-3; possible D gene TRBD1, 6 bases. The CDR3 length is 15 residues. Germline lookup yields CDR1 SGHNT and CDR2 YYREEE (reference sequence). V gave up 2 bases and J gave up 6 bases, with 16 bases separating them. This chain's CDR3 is CASSLQQGLRDTQYF. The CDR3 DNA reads TGTGCCAGCAGCTTACAACAGGGCCTACGGGATACGCAGTATTTT.

CDR3 residues: CASSPGTVGTEAFF. The CDR3 nucleotides are TGTGCCAGCAGCCCCGGGACAGTAGGCACTGAAGCTTTCTTT. J is TRBJ1-1 and V is TRBV7-6; 7 nucleotides line up with TRBD1. The ends lost 5 bases at V and 4 bases at J; junction bases unmatched: 7. Per germline, CDR1 SGHVS and CDR2 FNYEAQ. CDR3 length: 14 residues.

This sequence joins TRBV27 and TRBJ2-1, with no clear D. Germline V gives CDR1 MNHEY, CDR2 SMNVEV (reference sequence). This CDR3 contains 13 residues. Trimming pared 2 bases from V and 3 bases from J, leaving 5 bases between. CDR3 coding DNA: TGTGCCAGCAGTTTAGGGCGCTACAATGAGCAGTTCTTC. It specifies CASSLGRYNEQFF.

CDR3 coding DNA: TGTGCCAGCAGCCTAGAGGGGGGGGGTAACGAGCAGTACTTC. Protein product: CASSLEGGGNEQYF. This chain links TRBV13 with TRBJ2-7; maybe TRBD2 (7 bases). V lost 5 bases and J lost 5, with 16 bases in between. This CDR3 is built from 14 residues. Germline V gene sequence: CDR1 PRHDT, CDR2 FYEKMQ (reference sequence). Based on the CDR3 plus reference TRBV13 and TRBJ2-7, the full variable domain is AAGVIQSPRHLIKEKRETATLKCYPIPRHDTVYWYQQGPGQDPQFLISFYEKMQSDKGSIPDRFSAQQFSDYHSELNMSSLELGDSALYFCASSLEGGGNEQYFGPGTRLTVT.

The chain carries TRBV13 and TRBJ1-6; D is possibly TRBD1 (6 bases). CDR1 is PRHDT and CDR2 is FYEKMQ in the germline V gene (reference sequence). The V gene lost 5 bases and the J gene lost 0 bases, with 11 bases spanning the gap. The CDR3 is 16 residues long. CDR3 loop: CASSVQGTSYNSPLHF. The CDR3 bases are TGTGCCAGCAGCGTACAGGGTACCTCCTATAATTCACCCCTCCACTTT.